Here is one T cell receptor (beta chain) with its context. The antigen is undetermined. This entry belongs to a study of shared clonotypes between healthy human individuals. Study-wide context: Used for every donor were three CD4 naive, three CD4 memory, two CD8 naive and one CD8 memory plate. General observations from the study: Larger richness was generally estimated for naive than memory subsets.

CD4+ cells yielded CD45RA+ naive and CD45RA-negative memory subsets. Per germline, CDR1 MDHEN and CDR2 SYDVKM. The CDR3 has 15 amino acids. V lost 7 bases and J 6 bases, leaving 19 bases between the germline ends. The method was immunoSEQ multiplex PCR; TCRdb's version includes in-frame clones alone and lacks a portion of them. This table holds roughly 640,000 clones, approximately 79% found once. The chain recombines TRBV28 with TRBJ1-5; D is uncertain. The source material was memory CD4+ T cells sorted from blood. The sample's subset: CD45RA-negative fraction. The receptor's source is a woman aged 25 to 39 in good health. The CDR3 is CASTTIVGITQPQHF. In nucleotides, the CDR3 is TGTGCCAGCACCACGATTGTAGGCATAACTCAGCCCCAGCATTTT. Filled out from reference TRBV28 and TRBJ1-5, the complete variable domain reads DVKVTQSSRYLVKRTGEKVFLECVQDMDHENMFWYRQDPGLGLRLIYFSYDVKMKEKGDIPEGYSVSREKKERFSLILESASTNQTSMYLCASTTIVGITQPQHFGDGTRLSIL.